The clone carrying this T cell receptor beta chain was seen at least ten times. Each CDR3 protein gets one entry after TCRdb re-called the RT-PCR reads with MiXCR. The repertoire holds 700,000 to 900,000 distinct CDR3 sequences, with less than 25% as singletons. This sample is part of a study of response to subunit inactivated influenza vaccine. Material: PBMCs from blood, obtained roughly 5 days after vaccination. The origin of this receptor is a man aged 45-60 years who received an inactivated influenza vaccine.

CDR3: CASRGVGADTQYF. The CDR3 region has the DNA TGTGCCAGCAGGGGCGTGGGAGCAGATACGCAGTATTTT. The V gene is TRBV7-6, the J gene TRBJ2-3, with D possibly being TRBD2 (5 bases). V lost 6 bases and J 4 bases, leaving 11 bases between the germline ends. Germline V gene data show CDR1 as SGHVS and CDR2 as FNYEAQ. The CDR3 sequence is 13 residues long.